Below, 17 T cell receptor beta chains from the same sample are listed, as sequenced in a study of Ad26.COV2.S vaccination and SARS-CoV-2 variants. Treatment specified: roughly 20 received Ad26.COV2.S at low or high dose, single or two shots; about 5 received placebo; per-sample allocation not given. The study sampled participants on day 63 after the first vaccine or placebo injection. The assay was immunoSEQ multiplex PCR, and TCRdb's table has in-frame clones only and misses some. The data contain roughly 700,000 clones, more than 80% of them seen just once; the ten biggest clones take up about 1.5%. The starting material was peripheral blood, obtained in a trial of Ad26.COV2.S vaccine versus placebo. The source of these receptors is a person between 18 and 65 years old who received the Ad26.COV2.S COVID-19 vaccine or a placebo.

The chain uses TRBV2 and TRBJ1-5; no clear D. Germline-derived CDR1 and CDR2 are SNHLY and FYNNEI. CDR3 length equals 12 residues. The ends were cut back, 4 bases at V and 4 bases at J, with 5 bases in the middle. As DNA, the CDR3 is TGTGCCAGCAGTGGGGATAATCAGCCCCAGCATTTT. It codes for CASSGDNQPQHF. Supplemented by reference TRBV2 and TRBJ1-5, the full variable domain reads EPEVTQTPSHQVTQMGQEVILRCVPISNHLYFYWYRQILGQKVEFLVSFYNNEISEKSEIFDDQFSVERPDGSNFTLKIRSTKLEDSAMYFCASSGDNQPQHFGDGTRLSIL.

CDR3 DNA: TGCGCCAGCAGCCAAGGGTACGGGGGCTACGGAAACACCATATATTTT. It translates to CASSQGYGGYGNTIYF. The rearrangement uses TRBV4-3 and TRBJ1-3; TRBD1 is a possible D gene (6 bases). This CDR3 is built from 16 residues. With 1 base removed from V and 4 bases from J, the gap between germline ends came to 14 bases. Germline V gives CDR1 LGHNA, CDR2 YSLEER.

This clone was seen a few times. The rearrangement uses TRBV3-1 (or the pseudogene TRBV3-2) and TRBJ2-5, with unresolved D. V lost 4 bases, J lost 5 bases, and 8 bases lay in between. The CDR3 loop spans 12 amino acids. Germline-derived CDR1 and CDR2 are LGHDT and YNNKEL (reference sequence). DNA of the CDR3: TGTGCCAGCAGCCTTGGAACTGAGACCCAGTACTTC. It encodes CASSLGTETQYF.

The V call is TRBV7-9, the J call TRBJ1-1; no firm D call. The CDR3 sequence is 10 residues long. Per germline, CDR1 SEHNR and CDR2 FQNEAQ (reference sequence). V lost 5 bases and J lost 7, with 5 bases in between. CDR3 region: CASSRFEAFF. The CDR3, as DNA: TGTGCCAGCAGCCGATTTGAAGCTTTCTTT.

The chain has TRBV6-2 or TRBV6-3 and TRBJ1-5; no clear D. The CDR3 covers 15 residues. Per germline, CDR1 MNHEY and CDR2 SVGEGT. V lost 4 bases to trimming and J lost 2 bases, with 12 bases between them. CDR3 in amino acids: CASSSSGSGNQPQHF. CDR3 coding DNA: TGTGCCAGCAGTTCAAGTGGGTCTGGCAATCAGCCCCAGCATTTT.

This clone was seen more than once but under ten times. V is TRBV6-6 and J is TRBJ2-1; 7 nucleotides match TRBD1. V trimming: 10 bases; J trimming: 2 bases; junction bases outside the gene matches: 11. Germline V lookup: CDR1 MNHNY, CDR2 SVGAGI (reference sequence). The CDR3 length is 15 residues. DNA of the CDR3: TGTGCCACGCGAGGGGGCCCTGGGGCCTACAATGAGCAGTTCTTC. It codes for CATRGGPGAYNEQFF.

This chain uses TRBV12-3 or TRBV12-4 with TRBJ2-7; 7 nucleotides agree with TRBD2. V lost 8 bases and J lost 4; bases outside the gene matches: 5. There are 12 residues in the CDR3. The CDR3 DNA reads TGTGCCAGCCGGGGGGAGGAATACGAGCAGTACTTC. Protein product: CASRGEEYEQYF.

The chain recombines TRBV13 with TRBJ2-7; the D gene could be TRBD1 or TRBD2 (6 bases each). The V gene lost 2 bases and the J gene lost 2 bases, with 22 bases spanning the gap. This CDR3 is built from 18 residues. Germline V gene lookup returns CDR1 PRHDT and CDR2 FYEKMQ (reference sequence). The CDR3 region is CASSLRGGGPPKAYEQYF. Written as DNA, the CDR3 is TGTGCCAGCAGCTTACGGGGTGGGGGGCCCCCCAAAGCCTACGAGCAGTACTTC.

This sequence joins TRBV27 and TRBJ1-2, with 10 bases that match TRBD1. This CDR3 has 14 amino acids. The germline gives CDR1 MNHEY, CDR2 SMNVEV (reference sequence). Losses at the gene ends were 0 bases for V and 8 bases for J; bases not matched to a gene: 3. The CDR3 loop reads CASSLSGQGSGYTF. In nucleotides, the CDR3 is TGTGCCAGCAGTTTATCGGGACAGGGGAGCGGCTACACCTTC.

The CDR3 protein is CASSPVTDTQYF. CDR3 bases: TGTGCCAGCAGCCCAGTCACAGATACGCAGTATTTT. The rearrangement uses TRBV3-1 (or the pseudogene TRBV3-2) and TRBJ2-3; no firm D call. This CDR3 has 12 amino acids. CDR1 is LGHDT, CDR2 YNNKEL, per germline (reference sequence). V lost 4 bases to trimming and J lost 2 bases, with 4 bases between them.

The rearrangement uses TRBV18 and TRBJ1-6; 10 nucleotides agree with TRBD1. J lost 7 bases, V lost 0 bases, and 3 bases had no gene match. In germline, CDR1 is KGHSH, CDR2 LQKENI. The CDR3 is 16 residues long. CDR3 sequence (DNA): TGTGCCAGCTCACCACCGTCGGGACAGGGGAATTCACCCCTCCACTTT. Translation: CASSPPSGQGNSPLHF.

The V call is TRBV11-3, the J call TRBJ2-3, with D perhaps matching TRBD2 (6 bases). This CDR3 spans 15 amino acids. CDR1 is SGHNT and CDR2 is YENEEA in the germline V gene. The V end lost 1 base, the J end lost 6 bases, and 14 bases lay between the germline ends. The CDR3 nucleotides are TGTGCCAGCAGCTTAGCGGGAGAAGGTTGGGATACGCAGTATTTT. Its protein is CASSLAGEGWDTQYF.

V gene TRBV27 combines with J gene TRBJ2-1; D may match TRBD1 or TRBD2 (5 bases each). The V and J ends lost 6 bases and 7 bases respectively, with 13 bases between them. Germline V gene lookup returns CDR1 MNHEY and CDR2 SMNVEV (reference sequence). The CDR3 is 13 residues long. Here the CDR3 DNA reads TGTGCCAGCAGCCCCTGGGGGTTGAATGAGCAGTTCTTC. It translates to CASSPWGLNEQFF.

The chain carries TRBV11-2 and TRBJ2-5; D is unresolved. The germline V gene encodes CDR1 SGHAT and CDR2 FQNNGV. V was trimmed by 4 bases and J by 7 bases, leaving 13 bases between them. The CDR3 loop spans 13 amino acids. The DNA for the CDR3 is TGTGCCAGCAGCTCAACCCTCCTCGGGACCCAGTACTTC. Protein: CASSSTLLGTQYF. The variable domain in full, with the rest retrieved from reference TRBV11-2 and TRBJ2-5, is EAGVAQSPRYKIIEKRQSVAFWCNPISGHATLYWYQQILGQGPKLLIQFQNNGVVDDSQLPKDRFSAERLKGVDSTLKIQPAKLEDSAVYLCASSSTLLGTQYFGPGTRLLVL.

This clone has a single count. The J gene is TRBJ2-7, the V gene TRBV27; D assignment may be TRBD1 or TRBD2 (5 bases each). Germline V gives CDR1 MNHEY, CDR2 SMNVEV (reference sequence). Trimming took off 8 bases at V and 2 bases at J, with 22 bases between the two ends. The CDR3 totals 16 residues. The CDR3 DNA follows: TGTGCCAGCCGACGGGACGCTCTGGGAGCAACCTACGAGCAGTACTTC. Translating gives CASRRDALGATYEQYF.

The chain employs TRBV27 and TRBJ2-5, with a possible D match to TRBD2 (6 bases). V shed 2 bases and J shed 2 bases, with 6 bases lying between them. In germline, CDR1 is MNHEY, CDR2 SMNVEV (reference sequence). The length of the CDR3 is 13 residues. The CDR3 here is CASSLGTQETQYF. CDR3 DNA sequence: TGTGCCAGCAGTTTAGGGACTCAAGAGACCCAGTACTTC.

This clone is a singleton in its sample. This chain uses TRBV2 with TRBJ1-4, with D unresolved. V was shortened by 8 bases and J by 4 bases, with 5 bases between the two germline ends. The CDR3 spans 11 residues. CDR1 and CDR2 (germline): SNHLY, FYNNEI. In DNA, the CDR3 is TGTGCCAGCCGGAGTAATGAAAAACTGTTTTTT. Its protein is CASRSNEKLFF.